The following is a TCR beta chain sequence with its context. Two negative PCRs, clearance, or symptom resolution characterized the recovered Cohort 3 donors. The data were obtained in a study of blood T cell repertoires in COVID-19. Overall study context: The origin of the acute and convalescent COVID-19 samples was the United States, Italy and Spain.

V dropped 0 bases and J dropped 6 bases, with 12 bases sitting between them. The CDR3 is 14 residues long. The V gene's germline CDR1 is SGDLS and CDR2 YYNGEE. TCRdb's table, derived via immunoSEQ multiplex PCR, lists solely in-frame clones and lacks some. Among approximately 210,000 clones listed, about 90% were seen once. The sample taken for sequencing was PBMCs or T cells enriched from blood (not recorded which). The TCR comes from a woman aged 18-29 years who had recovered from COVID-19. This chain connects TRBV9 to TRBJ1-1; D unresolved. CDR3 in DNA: TGTGCCAGCAGCGTAGGCCCAGAGGGCGCTGAAGCTTTCTTT. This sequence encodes CASSVGPEGAEAFF.